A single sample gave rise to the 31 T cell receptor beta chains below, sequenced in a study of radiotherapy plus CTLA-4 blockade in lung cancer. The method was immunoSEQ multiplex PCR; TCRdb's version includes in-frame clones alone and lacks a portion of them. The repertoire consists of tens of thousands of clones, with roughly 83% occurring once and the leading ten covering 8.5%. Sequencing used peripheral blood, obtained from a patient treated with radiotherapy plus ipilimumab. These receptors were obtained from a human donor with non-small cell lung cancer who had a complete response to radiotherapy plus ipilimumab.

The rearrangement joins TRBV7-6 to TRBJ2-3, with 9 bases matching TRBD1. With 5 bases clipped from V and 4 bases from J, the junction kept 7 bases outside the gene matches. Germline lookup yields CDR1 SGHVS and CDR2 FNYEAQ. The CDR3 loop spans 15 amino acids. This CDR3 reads CASSEGTGNSDTQYF. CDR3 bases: TGTGCCAGCAGCGAGGGGACAGGGAATTCAGATACGCAGTATTTT.

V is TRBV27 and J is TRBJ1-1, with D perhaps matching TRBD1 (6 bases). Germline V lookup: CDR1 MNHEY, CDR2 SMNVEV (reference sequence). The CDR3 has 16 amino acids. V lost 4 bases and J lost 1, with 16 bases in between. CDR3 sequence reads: CASSYLNRVGNTEAFF. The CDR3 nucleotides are TGTGCCAGCAGTTACCTCAACAGGGTCGGGAACACTGAAGCTTTCTTT.

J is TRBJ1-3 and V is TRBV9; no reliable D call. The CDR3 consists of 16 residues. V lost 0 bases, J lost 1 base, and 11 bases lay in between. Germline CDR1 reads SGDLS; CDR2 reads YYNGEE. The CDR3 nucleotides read TGTGCCAGCAGCGTAGCTGGGCCAGGATCTGGAAACACCATATATTTT. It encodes CASSVAGPGSGNTIYF.

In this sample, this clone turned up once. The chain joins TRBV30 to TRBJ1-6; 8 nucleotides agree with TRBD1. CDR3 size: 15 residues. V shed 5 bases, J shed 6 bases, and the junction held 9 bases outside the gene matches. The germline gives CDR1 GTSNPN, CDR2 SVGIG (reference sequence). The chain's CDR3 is CAWYSGTGGNSPLHF. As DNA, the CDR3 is TGTGCCTGGTATTCCGGGACAGGAGGTAATTCACCCCTCCACTTT.

For the CDR3, the DNA is TGTGCCACCAGCAGAGAGAACAGGGGGTCCAACTATGGCTACACCTTC. Translating it yields CATSRENRGSNYGYTF. The chain employs TRBV15 and TRBJ1-2; 8 bases are shared with TRBD1. Germline values: CDR1 LNHNV, CDR2 YYDKDF (reference sequence). The V segment lost 0 bases and the J segment 2 bases; nucleotides outside the gene matches: 5. The CDR3 is 16 residues long. Based on the CDR3 plus reference TRBV15 and TRBJ1-2, the full variable domain is DAMVIQNPRYQVTQFGKPVTLSCSQTLNHNVMYWYQQKSSQAPKLLFHYYDKDFNNEADTPDNFQSRRPNTSFCFLDIRSPGLGDTAMYLCATSRENRGSNYGYTFGSGTRLTVV.

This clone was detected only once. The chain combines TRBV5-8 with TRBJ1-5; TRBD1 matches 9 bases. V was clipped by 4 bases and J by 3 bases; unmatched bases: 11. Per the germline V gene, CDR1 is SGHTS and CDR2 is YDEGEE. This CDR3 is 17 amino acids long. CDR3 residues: CASSAVGTGMANQPQHF. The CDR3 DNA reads TGTGCCAGCAGCGCGGTCGGGACAGGGATGGCCAATCAGCCCCAGCATTTT.

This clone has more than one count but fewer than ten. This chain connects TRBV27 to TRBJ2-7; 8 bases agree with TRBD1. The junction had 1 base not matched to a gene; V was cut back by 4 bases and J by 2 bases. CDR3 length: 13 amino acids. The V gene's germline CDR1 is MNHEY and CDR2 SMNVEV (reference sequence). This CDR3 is CASSWDRTYEQYF. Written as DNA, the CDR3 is TGTGCCAGCAGTTGGGACAGGACCTACGAGCAGTACTTC.

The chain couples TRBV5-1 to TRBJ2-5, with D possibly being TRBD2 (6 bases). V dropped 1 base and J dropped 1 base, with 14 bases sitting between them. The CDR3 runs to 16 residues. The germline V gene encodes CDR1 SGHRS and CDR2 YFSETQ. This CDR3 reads CASSLFFLAPQETQYF. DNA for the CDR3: TGCGCCAGCAGCTTGTTTTTTCTAGCGCCCCAAGAGACCCAGTACTTC. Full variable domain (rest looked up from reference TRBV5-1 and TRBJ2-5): KAGVTQTPRYLIKTRGQQVTLSCSPISGHRSVSWYQQTPGQGLQFLFEYFSETQRNKGNFPGRFSGRQFSNSRSEMNVSTLELGDSALYLCASSLFFLAPQETQYFGPGTRLLVL.

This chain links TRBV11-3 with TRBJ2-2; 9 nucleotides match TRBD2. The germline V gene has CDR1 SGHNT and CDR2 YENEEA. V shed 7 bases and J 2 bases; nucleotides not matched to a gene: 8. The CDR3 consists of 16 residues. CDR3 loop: CASMILAGENTGELFF. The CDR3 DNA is TGTGCCAGCATGATTTTAGCGGGGGAAAACACCGGGGAGCTGTTTTTT.

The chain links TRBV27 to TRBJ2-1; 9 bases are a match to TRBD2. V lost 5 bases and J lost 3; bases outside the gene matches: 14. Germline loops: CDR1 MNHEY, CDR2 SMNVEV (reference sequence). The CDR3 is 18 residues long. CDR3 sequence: CASSPRGAGLAFYNEQFF. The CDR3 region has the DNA TGTGCCAGCAGTCCTAGGGGAGCGGGACTAGCATTCTACAATGAGCAGTTCTTC.

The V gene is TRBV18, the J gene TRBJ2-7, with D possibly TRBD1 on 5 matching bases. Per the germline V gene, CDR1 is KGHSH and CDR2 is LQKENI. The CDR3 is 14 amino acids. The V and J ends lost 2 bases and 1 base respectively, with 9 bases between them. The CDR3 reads CASSPDQGSYEQYF. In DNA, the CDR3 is TGTGCCAGCTCACCAGACCAGGGATCCTACGAGCAGTACTTC.

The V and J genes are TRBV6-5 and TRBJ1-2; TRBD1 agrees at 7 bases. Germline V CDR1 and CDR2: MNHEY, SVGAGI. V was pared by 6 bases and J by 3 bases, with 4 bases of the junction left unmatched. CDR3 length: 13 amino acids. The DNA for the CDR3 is TGTGCCAGCAGAGCACAGGGGCACTATGGCTACACCTTC. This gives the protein CASRAQGHYGYTF.

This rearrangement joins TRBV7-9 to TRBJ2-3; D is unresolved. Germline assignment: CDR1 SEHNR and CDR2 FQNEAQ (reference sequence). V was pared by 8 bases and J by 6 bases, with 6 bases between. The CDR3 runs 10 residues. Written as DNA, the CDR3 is TGTGCCAGCGAGAGGGATACGCAGTATTTT. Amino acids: CASERDTQYF.

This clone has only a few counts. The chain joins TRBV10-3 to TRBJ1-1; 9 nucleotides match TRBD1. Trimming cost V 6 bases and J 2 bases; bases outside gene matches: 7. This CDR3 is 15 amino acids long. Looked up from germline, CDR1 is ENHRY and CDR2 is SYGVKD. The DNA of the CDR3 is TGTGCCATCAGAGGGACAGGGAACTTCAACACTGAAGCTTTCTTT. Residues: CAIRGTGNFNTEAFF.

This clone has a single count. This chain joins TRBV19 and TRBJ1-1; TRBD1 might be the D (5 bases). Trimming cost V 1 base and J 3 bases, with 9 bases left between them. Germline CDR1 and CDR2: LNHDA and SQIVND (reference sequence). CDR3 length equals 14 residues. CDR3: CASSIAREDTEAFF. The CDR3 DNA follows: TGTGCCAGTAGTATAGCCAGGGAAGACACTGAAGCTTTCTTT.

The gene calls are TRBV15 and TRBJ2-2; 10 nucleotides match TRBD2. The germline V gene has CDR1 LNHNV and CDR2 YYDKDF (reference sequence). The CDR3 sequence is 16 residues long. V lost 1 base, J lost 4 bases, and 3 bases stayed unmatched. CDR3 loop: CATSRGTSGTTGELFF. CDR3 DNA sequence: TGTGCCACCAGCAGAGGGACTAGCGGAACCACCGGGGAGCTGTTTTTT. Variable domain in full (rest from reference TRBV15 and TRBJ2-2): DAMVIQNPRYQVTQFGKPVTLSCSQTLNHNVMYWYQQKSSQAPKLLFHYYDKDFNNEADTPDNFQSRRPNTSFCFLDIRSPGLGDTAMYLCATSRGTSGTTGELFFGEGSRLTVL.

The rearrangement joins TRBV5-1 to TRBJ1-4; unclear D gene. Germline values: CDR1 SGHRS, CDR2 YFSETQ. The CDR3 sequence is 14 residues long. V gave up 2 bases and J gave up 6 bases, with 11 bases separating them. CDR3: CASSFADGDEKLFF. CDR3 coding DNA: TGCGCCAGCAGCTTTGCAGACGGGGATGAAAAACTGTTTTTT. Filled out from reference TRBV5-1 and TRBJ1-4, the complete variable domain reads KAGVTQTPRYLIKTRGQQVTLSCSPISGHRSVSWYQQTPGQGLQFLFEYFSETQRNKGNFPGRFSGRQFSNSRSEMNVSTLELGDSALYLCASSFADGDEKLFFGSGTQLSVL.

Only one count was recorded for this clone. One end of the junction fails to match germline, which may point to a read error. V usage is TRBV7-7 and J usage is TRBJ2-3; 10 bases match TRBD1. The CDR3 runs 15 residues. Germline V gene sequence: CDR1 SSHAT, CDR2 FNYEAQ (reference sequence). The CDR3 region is CASSVGTGAADTQYF. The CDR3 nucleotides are TGTGCTAGCAGTGTGGGGACAGGGGCTGCAGATACGCAGTATTTT.

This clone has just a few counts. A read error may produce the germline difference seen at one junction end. CDR3 loop: CASSSTSGSSGELFF. For the CDR3, the DNA is TGTGCTAGCAGCTCGACTAGCGGGAGTTCCGGGGAGCTGTTTTTT. This chain connects TRBV7-7 to TRBJ2-2; 12 bases map to TRBD2. The germline V gene encodes CDR1 SSHAT and CDR2 FNYEAQ (reference sequence). CDR3 length equals 15 residues.

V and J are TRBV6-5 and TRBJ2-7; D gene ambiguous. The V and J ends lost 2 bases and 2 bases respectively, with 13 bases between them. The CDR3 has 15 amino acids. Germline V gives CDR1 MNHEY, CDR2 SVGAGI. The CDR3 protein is CASSYKLTPPYEQYF. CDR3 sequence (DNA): TGTGCCAGCAGTTACAAGCTAACCCCCCCCTACGAGCAGTACTTC.

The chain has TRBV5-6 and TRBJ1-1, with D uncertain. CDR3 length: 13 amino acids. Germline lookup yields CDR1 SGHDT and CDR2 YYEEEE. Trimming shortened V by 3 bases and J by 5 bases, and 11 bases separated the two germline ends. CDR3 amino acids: CASSYEGRTEAFF. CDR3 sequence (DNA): TGTGCCAGCAGCTACGAAGGGAGAACTGAAGCTTTCTTT. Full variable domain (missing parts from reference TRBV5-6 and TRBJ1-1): DAGVTQSPTHLIKTRGQQVTLRCSPKSGHDTVSWYQQALGQGPQFIFQYYEEEERQRGNFPDRFSGHQFPNYSSELNVNALLLGDSALYLCASSYEGRTEAFFGQGTRLTVV.

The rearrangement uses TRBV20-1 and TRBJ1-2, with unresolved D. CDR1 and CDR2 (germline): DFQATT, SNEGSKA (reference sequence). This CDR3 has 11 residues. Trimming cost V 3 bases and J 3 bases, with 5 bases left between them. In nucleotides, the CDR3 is TGCAGTGCTAGCTTAGACTATGGCTACACCTTC. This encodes CSASLDYGYTF.

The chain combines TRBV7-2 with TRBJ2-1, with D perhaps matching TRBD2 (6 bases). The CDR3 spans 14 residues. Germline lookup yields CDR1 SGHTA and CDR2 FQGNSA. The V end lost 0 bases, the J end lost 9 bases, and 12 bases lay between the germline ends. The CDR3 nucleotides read TGTGCCAGCAGCTTAGCGATGACTAGTACTGAGCAGTTCTTC. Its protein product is CASSLAMTSTEQFF. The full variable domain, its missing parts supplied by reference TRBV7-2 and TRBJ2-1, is GAGVSQSPSNKVTEKGKDVELRCDPISGHTALYWYRQSLGQGLEFLIYFQGNSAPDKSGLPSDRFSAERTGGSVSTLTIQRTQQEDSAVYLCASSLAMTSTEQFFGPGTRLTVL.

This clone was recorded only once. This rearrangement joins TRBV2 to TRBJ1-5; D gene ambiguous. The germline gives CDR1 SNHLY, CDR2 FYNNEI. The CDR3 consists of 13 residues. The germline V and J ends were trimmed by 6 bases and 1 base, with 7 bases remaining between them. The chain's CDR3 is CASSSGSNQPQHF. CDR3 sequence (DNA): TGTGCCAGCAGCTCGGGGAGCAATCAGCCCCAGCATTTT.

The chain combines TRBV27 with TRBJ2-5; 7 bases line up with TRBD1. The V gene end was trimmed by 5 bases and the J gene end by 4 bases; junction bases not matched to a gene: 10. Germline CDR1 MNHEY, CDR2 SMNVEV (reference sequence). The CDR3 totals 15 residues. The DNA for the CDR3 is TGTGCCAGCAGTCCGGGACAGACGAACGGAGAGACCCAGTACTTC. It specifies CASSPGQTNGETQYF.

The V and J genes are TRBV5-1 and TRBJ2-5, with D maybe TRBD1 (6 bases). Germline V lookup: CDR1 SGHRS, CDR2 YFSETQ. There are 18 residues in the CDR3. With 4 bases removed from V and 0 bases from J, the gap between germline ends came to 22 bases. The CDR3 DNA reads TGCGCCAGCAGCACCACTAGACAGGCGGAAGGGTACCAAGAGACCCAGTACTTC. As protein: CASSTTRQAEGYQETQYF.

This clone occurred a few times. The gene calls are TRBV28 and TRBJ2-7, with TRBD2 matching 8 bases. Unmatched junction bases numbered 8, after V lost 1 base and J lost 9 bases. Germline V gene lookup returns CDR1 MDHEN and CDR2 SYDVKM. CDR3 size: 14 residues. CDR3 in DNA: TGTGCCAGCAGTTTATTCGGGAGGGCTACGAGGCAGTACGTC. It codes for CASSLFGRATRQYV.

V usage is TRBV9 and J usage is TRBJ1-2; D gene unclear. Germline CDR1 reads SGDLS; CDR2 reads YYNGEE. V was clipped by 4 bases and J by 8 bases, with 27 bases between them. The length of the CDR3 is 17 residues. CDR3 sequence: CASSPLSRSDGAKGYTF. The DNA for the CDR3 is TGTGCCAGCAGCCCCCTAAGTCGTTCCGATGGAGCCAAGGGCTACACCTTC.

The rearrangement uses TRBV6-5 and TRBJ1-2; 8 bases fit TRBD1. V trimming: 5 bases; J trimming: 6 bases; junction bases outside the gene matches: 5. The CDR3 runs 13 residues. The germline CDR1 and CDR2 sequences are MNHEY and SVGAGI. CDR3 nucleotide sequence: TGTGCCAGCAGTGATGCGGGACAGGATGGCTACACCTTC. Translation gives CASSDAGQDGYTF.

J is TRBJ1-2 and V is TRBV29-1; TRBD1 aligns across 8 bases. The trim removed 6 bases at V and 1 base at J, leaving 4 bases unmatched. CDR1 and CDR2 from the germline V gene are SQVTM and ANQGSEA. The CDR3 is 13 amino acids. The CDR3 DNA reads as TGCAGCGTGTTGGACAGGGTTAACTATGGCTACACCTTC. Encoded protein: CSVLDRVNYGYTF.

CDR3 in DNA: TGTGCCAGCAGCTTTCGAGACACAACTAATGAAAAACTGTTTTTT. Amino acids: CASSFRDTTNEKLFF. The rearrangement links TRBV9 to TRBJ1-4; D gene ambiguous. Per germline, CDR1 SGDLS and CDR2 YYNGEE. CDR3 length: 15 amino acids. Between the trimmed V and J ends, which lost 4 bases and 0 bases, there was a span of 10 bases.